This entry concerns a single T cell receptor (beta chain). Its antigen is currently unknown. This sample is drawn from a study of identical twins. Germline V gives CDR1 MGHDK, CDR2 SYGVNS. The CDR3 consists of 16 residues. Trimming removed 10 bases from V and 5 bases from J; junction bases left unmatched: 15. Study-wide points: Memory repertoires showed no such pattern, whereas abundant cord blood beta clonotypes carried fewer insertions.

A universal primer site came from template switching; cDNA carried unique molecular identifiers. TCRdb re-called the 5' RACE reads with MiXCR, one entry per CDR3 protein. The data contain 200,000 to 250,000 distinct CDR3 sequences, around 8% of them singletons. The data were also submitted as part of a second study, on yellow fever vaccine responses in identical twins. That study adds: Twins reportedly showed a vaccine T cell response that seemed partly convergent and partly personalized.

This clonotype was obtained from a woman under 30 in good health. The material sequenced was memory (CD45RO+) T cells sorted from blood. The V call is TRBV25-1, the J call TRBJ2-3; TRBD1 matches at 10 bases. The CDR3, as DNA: TGTGCCACCAACCGTGACCGGGACAGGGGCAGAGATACGCAGTATTTT. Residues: CATNRDRDRGRDTQYF.